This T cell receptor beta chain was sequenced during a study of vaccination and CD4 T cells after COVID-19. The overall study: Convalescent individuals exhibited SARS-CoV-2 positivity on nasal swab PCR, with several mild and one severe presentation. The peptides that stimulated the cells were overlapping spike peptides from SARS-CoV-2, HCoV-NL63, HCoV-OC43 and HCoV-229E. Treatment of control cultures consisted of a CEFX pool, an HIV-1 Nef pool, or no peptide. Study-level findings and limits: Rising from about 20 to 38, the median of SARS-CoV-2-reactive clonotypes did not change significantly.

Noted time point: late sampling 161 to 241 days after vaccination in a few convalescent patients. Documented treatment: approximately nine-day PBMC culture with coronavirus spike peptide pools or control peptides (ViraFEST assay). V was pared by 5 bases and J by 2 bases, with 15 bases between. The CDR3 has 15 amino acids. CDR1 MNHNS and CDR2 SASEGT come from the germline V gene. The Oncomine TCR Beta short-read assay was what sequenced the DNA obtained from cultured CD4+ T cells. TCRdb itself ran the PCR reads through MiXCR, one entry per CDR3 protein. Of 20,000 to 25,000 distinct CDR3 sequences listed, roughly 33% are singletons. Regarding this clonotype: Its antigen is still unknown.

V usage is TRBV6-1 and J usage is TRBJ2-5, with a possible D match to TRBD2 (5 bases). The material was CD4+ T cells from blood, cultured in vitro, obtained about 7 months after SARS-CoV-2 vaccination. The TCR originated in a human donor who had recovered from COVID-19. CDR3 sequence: CASSPPASPQETQYF. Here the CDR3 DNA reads TGTGCCAGCAGTCCGCCTGCTAGCCCACAAGAGACCCAGTACTTC.